These 15 T cell receptor beta chains originate from one sample sequenced in a study of blood T cell repertoires in COVID-19. Using immunoSEQ multiplex PCR, the repertoire was profiled, and TCRdb retains in-frame clones only, with some absent. The table lists 120,000 to 150,000 clones, around nine tenths of them singletons. Source material: peripheral blood. The receptors derive from a human donor in a cohort sampled during active COVID-19.

This chain uses TRBV5-1 with TRBJ2-5; a weak D match, TRBD1 (6 bases). Germline loops: CDR1 SGHRS, CDR2 YFSETQ. V shed 4 bases and J shed 4 bases, with 17 bases lying between them. This CDR3 is 15 amino acids long. As DNA, the CDR3 is TGCGCCAGCAGCCCAGGGGACACCCTTGGAGAGACCCAGTACTTC. It specifies CASSPGDTLGETQYF.

The gene calls are TRBV6-6 and TRBJ2-7; TRBD1 is a possible D gene (6 bases). CDR3 length equals 17 residues. The V end was cut by 5 bases, the J end by 0 bases, with 20 bases between. Germline loops: CDR1 MNHNY, CDR2 SVGAGI (reference sequence). The CDR3 DNA sequence: TGTGCCAGCAGTCCCCCGAAGTCGGGGACAATCTCCTACGAGCAGTACTTC. Its protein is CASSPPKSGTISYEQYF.

The J gene is TRBJ2-7, the V gene TRBV6-2 or TRBV6-3, with TRBD2 matching 11 bases. With V trimmed by 6 bases and J by 7 bases, 14 bases remained unmatched. This CDR3 comprises 16 residues. From germline, CDR1 is MNHEY and CDR2 SVGEGT. As DNA, the CDR3 is TGTGCCAGCAGCTCCGATGGACTAGCGGGTCCTTTGGAGCAGTACTTC. Translating gives CASSSDGLAGPLEQYF.

The chain links TRBV6-2 or TRBV6-3 to TRBJ1-4; 11 bases match TRBD1. Germline-derived CDR1 and CDR2 are MNHEY and SVGEGT. The J segment lost 8 bases and the V segment lost 2 bases, leaving 7 bases of the junction unmatched. The CDR3 has 16 residues. CDR3 amino acids: CASSYPPGQGEEKLFF. In DNA form, the CDR3 reads TGTGCCAGCAGTTACCCTCCGGGACAGGGGGAAGAAAAACTGTTTTTT.

This chain uses TRBV7-9 with TRBJ2-2; tentative D call: TRBD2 (5 bases). This CDR3 is 14 amino acids long. With 5 bases removed from V and 5 bases from J, the gap between germline ends came to 12 bases. From germline, CDR1 is SEHNR and CDR2 FQNEAQ (reference sequence). The CDR3 DNA follows: TGTGCCAGCAGCAGTCTGACGGGGACCGGGGAGCTGTTTTTT. Translation gives CASSSLTGTGELFF.

This chain joins TRBV19 and TRBJ1-6; possibly TRBD1 for D (6 bases). Germline V gene lookup returns CDR1 LNHDA and CDR2 SQIVND (reference sequence). The CDR3 runs 15 residues. V was pared by 9 bases and J by 5 bases, with 17 bases between. CDR3 DNA: TGTGCCAGCCGGAGGTCCGGGACAAATAATTCACCCCTCCACTTT. Protein product: CASRRSGTNNSPLHF.

This chain uses TRBV6-2 or TRBV6-3 with TRBJ1-5, with 8 bases fitting TRBD1. Trimming removed 5 bases from V and 7 bases from J; junction bases left unmatched: 7. The CDR3 loop spans 14 amino acids. Germline V lookup: CDR1 MNHEY, CDR2 SVGEGT. Here the CDR3 DNA reads TGTGCCAGCAGTATCACAGGGGGTTCCCAGCCCCAGCATTTT. Amino acid sequence: CASSITGGSQPQHF.

This sequence joins TRBV5-4 and TRBJ2-7; D unresolved. Germline assignment: CDR1 SGHNT and CDR2 YYREEE (reference sequence). The V gene lost 5 bases and the J gene lost 6 bases, with 12 bases spanning the gap. This CDR3 comprises 12 residues. CDR3 region: CASSYDIREQYF. The CDR3 region has the DNA TGTGCCAGCAGTTACGACATACGCGAGCAGTACTTC.

The chain has TRBV6-2 or TRBV6-3 and TRBJ1-5; 9 bases are shared with TRBD1. Germline V CDR1 and CDR2: MNHEY, SVGEGT. After removal of 5 bases from V and 6 bases from J, the junction contained 8 bases not matched to a gene. The CDR3 has 15 residues. CDR3 loop: CASSRDREGRQPQHF. CDR3 DNA: TGTGCCAGCAGTAGGGACAGGGAAGGCCGTCAGCCCCAGCATTTT.

The chain recombines TRBV2 with TRBJ1-5; TRBD1 is a possible D gene (6 bases). This CDR3 comprises 13 residues. Trimming removed 4 bases at V and 4 bases at J, with 8 bases between. Germline assignment: CDR1 SNHLY and CDR2 FYNNEI. The chain's CDR3 is CASSGDMNQPQHF. In DNA form, the CDR3 reads TGTGCCAGCAGTGGGGACATGAATCAGCCCCAGCATTTT.

This clone was seen once. The V gene is TRBV3-1 (or the pseudogene TRBV3-2), the J gene TRBJ2-1; weak D call: TRBD2 (6 bases). Germline CDR1 and CDR2: LGHDT and YNNKEL (reference sequence). V lost 0 bases and J lost 0, with 21 bases in between. The CDR3 has 20 residues. The CDR3 region has the DNA TGTGCCAGCAGCCAAGATCGGGCCCACCTAGCGACAAGCTCCTACAATGAGCAGTTCTTC. It specifies CASSQDRAHLATSSYNEQFF.

The chain is built from TRBV7-9 and TRBJ2-1, with D possibly being TRBD2 (6 bases). The CDR3 length is 11 residues. Germline loops: CDR1 SEHNR, CDR2 FQNEAQ (reference sequence). Trimming removed 5 bases at V and 16 bases at J, with 15 bases between. The CDR3 spells CASSLGGPYFF. The DNA of the CDR3 is TGTGCCAGCAGCCTCGGGGGTCCCTATTTCTTC. Using reference TRBV7-9 and TRBJ2-1 for the parts outside the CDR3, the full variable domain is DTGVSQNPRHKITKRGQNVTFRCDPISEHNRLYWYRQTLGQGPEFLTYFQNEAQLEKSRLLSDRFSAERPKGSFSTLEIQRTEQGDSAMYLCASSLGGPYFFGPGTRLTVL.

V is TRBV9 and J is TRBJ2-3; TRBD1 is a possible D gene (6 bases). V was cut by 4 bases and J by 5 bases, with 14 bases left in between. This CDR3 is 14 amino acids long. Germline values: CDR1 SGDLS, CDR2 YYNGEE. As DNA, the CDR3 is TGTGCCAGCAGCTTCTCAGGGGAAGGAGATACGCAGTATTTT. It yields the protein CASSFSGEGDTQYF.

The V gene is TRBV27, the J gene TRBJ2-7; D possibly corresponds to TRBD2 (6 bases). The CDR3 spans 15 residues. Germline V lookup: CDR1 MNHEY, CDR2 SMNVEV (reference sequence). V was shortened by 5 bases and J by 1 base, with 15 bases between the two germline ends. The CDR3 loop is CASSPPPGTSYEQYF. CDR3 bases: TGTGCCAGCAGTCCCCCACCCGGGACTTCCTACGAGCAGTACTTC.

This clone was seen once. CDR3 nucleotides: TGCGCCAGCGGCGGGGAGACCCAGTACTTC. This encodes CASGGETQYF. J is TRBJ2-5 and V is TRBV5-1; TRBD2 might be the D (5 bases). The V end was cut by 7 bases, the J end by 5 bases, with 6 bases between. In germline, CDR1 is SGHRS, CDR2 YFSETQ. The length of the CDR3 is 10 residues.